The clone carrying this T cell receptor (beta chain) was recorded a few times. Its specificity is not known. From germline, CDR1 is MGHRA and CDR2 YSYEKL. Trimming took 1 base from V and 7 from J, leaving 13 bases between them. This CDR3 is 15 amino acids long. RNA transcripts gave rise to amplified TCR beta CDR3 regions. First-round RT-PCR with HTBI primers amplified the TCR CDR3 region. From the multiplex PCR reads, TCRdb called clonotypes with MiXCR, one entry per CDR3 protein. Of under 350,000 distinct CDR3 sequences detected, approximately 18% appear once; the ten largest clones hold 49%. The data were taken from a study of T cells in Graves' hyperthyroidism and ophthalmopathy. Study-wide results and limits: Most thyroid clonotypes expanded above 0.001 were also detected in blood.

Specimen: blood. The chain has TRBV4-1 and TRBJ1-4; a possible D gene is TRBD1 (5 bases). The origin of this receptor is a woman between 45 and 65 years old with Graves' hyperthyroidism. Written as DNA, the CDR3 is TGCGCCAGCAGCCAAGTGGACACCGGCGCTGAAAAACTGTTTTTT. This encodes CASSQVDTGAEKLFF.